A single sample is the source of the 25 T cell receptor beta chains below, sequenced in a study of cytomegalovirus exposure and HLA in healthy donors. The PCR ran on 60 Vbeta and 13 Jbeta primers. Profiling relied on immunoSEQ multiplex PCR, and the TCRdb table lists in-frame clones only, not all of them. The sample holds 59,000 or so clones, under 80% seen once. Sequencing was done on a sample of PBMCs. Receptor source: a young man in good health and CMV-seropositive.

The CDR3 loop reads CASSQGEAGSRYQETQYF. The DNA for the CDR3 is TGCGCCAGCAGCCAAGGTGAAGCGGGTTCCCGCTACCAAGAGACCCAGTACTTC. The chain recombines TRBV4-3 with TRBJ2-5; a weak D match, TRBD2 (6 bases). The CDR3 extends over 18 amino acids. V lost 1 base, J lost 0 bases, and 18 bases lay in between. Germline values: CDR1 LGHNA, CDR2 YSLEER.

A single count supports this clone. This rearrangement joins TRBV27 to TRBJ1-5; 11 bases match TRBD1. Germline values: CDR1 MNHEY, CDR2 SMNVEV (reference sequence). CDR3 length: 15 residues. Trimming at V came to 5 bases and at J to 6 bases, leaving 6 bases not matched to a gene. CDR3 sequence: CASSPRTGGLQPQHF. In DNA form, the CDR3 reads TGTGCCAGCAGTCCCCGGACAGGGGGCCTTCAGCCCCAGCATTTT.

V and J are TRBV6-5 and TRBJ1-1; D ambiguous. This CDR3 has 14 residues. V was clipped by 0 bases and J by 1 base, with 6 bases between them. Germline V lookup: CDR1 MNHEY, CDR2 SVGAGI. The CDR3 here is CASSYSRWNTEAFF. In DNA form, the CDR3 reads TGTGCCAGCAGTTACTCCAGGTGGAACACTGAAGCTTTCTTT.

The chain has TRBV4-1 and TRBJ2-7; TRBD1 is a possible D gene (7 bases). The V and J ends lost 1 base and 3 bases respectively, with 13 bases between them. The germline V gene has CDR1 MGHRA and CDR2 YSYEKL. This CDR3 region has 15 residues. Here the CDR3 DNA reads TGCGCCAGCAGCCAAGTCGGCAGGGGGGTCTACGAGCAGTACTTC. This translates into CASSQVGRGVYEQYF.

J is TRBJ2-2 and V is TRBV9; 10 nucleotides match TRBD2. The CDR3 extends over 17 amino acids. The germline gives CDR1 SGDLS, CDR2 YYNGEE. J was trimmed by 4 bases and V by 2 bases; bases with no gene match: 8. The CDR3 loop reads CASSVAAGGPSTGELFF. The DNA of the CDR3 is TGTGCCAGCAGCGTCGCAGCGGGGGGGCCGAGCACCGGGGAGCTGTTTTTT.

The rearrangement joins TRBV9 to TRBJ2-3; D is perhaps TRBD1 (6 bases). Germline CDR1 is SGDLS and CDR2 is YYNGEE. The CDR3 runs 16 residues. With 0 bases removed from V and 4 bases from J, the gap between germline ends came to 15 bases. Here the CDR3 reads CASSVDNREPPDTQYF. In DNA form, the CDR3 reads TGTGCCAGCAGCGTAGATAACAGGGAGCCCCCAGATACGCAGTATTTT.

The gene calls are TRBV2 and TRBJ2-1; the match to TRBD2 covers 8 bases. V trimming: 3 bases; J trimming: 0 bases; junction bases outside the gene matches: 4. Germline-derived CDR1 and CDR2 are SNHLY and FYNNEI. CDR3 length: 16 amino acids. CDR3 protein: CASSEGAGGSYNEQFF. CDR3 nucleotide sequence: TGTGCCAGCAGTGAGGGTGCGGGGGGCTCCTACAATGAGCAGTTCTTC.

The chain carries TRBV7-2 and TRBJ2-5, with D perhaps matching TRBD1 (5 bases). The CDR3 contains 15 residues. The V gene's germline CDR1 is SGHTA and CDR2 FQGNSA. V was shortened by 0 bases and J by 0 bases, with 8 bases between the two germline ends. CDR3 DNA sequence: TGTGCCAGCAGCTTAGCGCAGACAGACCAAGAGACCCAGTACTTC. Protein sequence: CASSLAQTDQETQYF.

The chain links TRBV28 to TRBJ2-7, with a possible D match to TRBD2 (5 bases). CDR1 is MDHEN, CDR2 SYDVKM, per germline. This CDR3 is built from 12 residues. V was pared by 2 bases and J by 3 bases, with 5 bases between. The CDR3 sequence: CASSLGLYEQYF. The CDR3 nucleotides read TGTGCCAGCAGTTTAGGACTCTACGAGCAGTACTTC.

V and J are TRBV29-1 and TRBJ1-3, with D possibly matching TRBD1 (6 bases). Trimming removed 6 bases at V and 0 bases at J, with 21 bases between. Germline lookup yields CDR1 SQVTM and CDR2 ANQGSEA. The CDR3 runs 17 residues. CDR3 coding DNA: TGCAGCGTGCCGGGGGGCGGGATATCTAGCTCTGGAAACACCATATATTTT. Translation gives CSVPGGGISSSGNTIYF.

V usage is TRBV11-2 and J usage is TRBJ2-7; D unresolved. The CDR3 has 16 residues. CDR1 and CDR2 from the germline V gene are SGHAT and FQNNGV. V lost 2 bases and J lost 2, with 16 bases in between. Written as DNA, the CDR3 is TGTGCCAGCAGCTTATTTGTAGTCGCACCTCCCTACGAGCAGTACTTC. This translates into CASSLFVVAPPYEQYF.

V and J are TRBV10-3 and TRBJ2-3; 7 nucleotides agree with TRBD1. The ends lost 3 bases at V and 2 bases at J; junction bases unmatched: 5. Germline CDR1 and CDR2: ENHRY and SYGVKD. The CDR3 covers 15 residues. The CDR3 here is CAISDKQGLTDTQYF. In DNA form, the CDR3 reads TGTGCCATCAGTGATAAACAGGGGCTCACAGATACGCAGTATTTT.

V usage is TRBV19 and J usage is TRBJ2-3; 10 nucleotides agree with TRBD2. V gave up 4 bases and J gave up 4 bases; unmatched junction bases: 14. Germline V gene data show CDR1 as LNHDA and CDR2 as SQIVND (reference sequence). The CDR3 is 18 residues long. In DNA, the CDR3 is TGTGCCAGTAGTAAGAAGCGGGGGGGCTTTATCTCTGCAGATACGCAGTATTTT. This sequence encodes CASSKKRGGFISADTQYF.

The V call is TRBV6-6, the J call TRBJ1-1, with 7 positions matching TRBD1. Germline CDR1 and CDR2: MNHNY and SVGAGI (reference sequence). V lost 6 bases and J lost 7; bases outside the gene matches: 17. The CDR3 is 16 residues long. Here the CDR3 DNA reads TGTGCCAGCAGGACCGGCTCGGGACAGTGGGAGATTGAAGCTTTCTTT. It translates to CASRTGSGQWEIEAFF.

The chain has TRBV6-6 and TRBJ1-3, with D maybe TRBD1 (6 bases). Germline-derived CDR1 and CDR2 are MNHNY and SVGAGI (reference sequence). V lost 5 bases and J 0 bases, leaving 14 bases between the germline ends. The CDR3 consists of 16 residues. CDR3 in amino acids: CASSAHRDHSGNTIYF. Written as DNA, the CDR3 is TGTGCCAGCAGTGCCCACAGGGACCACTCTGGAAACACCATATATTTT.

The rearrangement links TRBV30 to TRBJ1-4; TRBD1 matches at 9 bases. V was pared by 3 bases and J by 10 bases, with 6 bases of the junction left unmatched. Germline CDR1 is GTSNPN and CDR2 is SVGIG (reference sequence). This CDR3 is built from 13 residues. In nucleotides, the CDR3 is TGTGCCTGGAGGGGACAGGGTGTAGGAAAACTGTTTTTT. It encodes CAWRGQGVGKLFF.

This clone was counted between two and nine times. The chain links TRBV28 to TRBJ1-5; a weak D match, TRBD1 (6 bases). CDR1 is MDHEN and CDR2 is SYDVKM in the germline V gene. The CDR3 length is 17 residues. Trimming pared 6 bases from V and 4 bases from J, leaving 22 bases between. The CDR3 DNA sequence: TGTGCCAGCAGGGTTTTTGCGGGGGCGAGGGAGAATCAGCCCCAGCATTTT. This gives the protein CASRVFAGARENQPQHF.

This clone was counted only a few times. This sequence joins TRBV10-3 and TRBJ1-1; 7 positions agree with TRBD1. The CDR3 length is 12 residues. Germline trimming cut 6 bases from V and 3 bases from J; bases unmatched to any gene: 1. Germline CDR1 is ENHRY and CDR2 is SYGVKD. The CDR3, as DNA: TGTGCCATCAGAACAGGGGACACTGAAGCTTTCTTT. Its protein product is CAIRTGDTEAFF.

As concerns this clone: Because the CDR3's place on the DNA is in doubt, the DNA is left out and the CDR3 is given as listed by TCRdb. J is TRBJ2-2 and V is TRBV12-1; no DNA check was done on the table's D call, TRBD2. TRBV12-1 is a recognized pseudogene. Counting both end residues, the CDR3 totals 19 amino acids. CDR3 region: CASSFGPGSGGHHTGELFF.

In this sample, this clone turned up once. The chain combines TRBV30 with TRBJ1-1, with D maybe TRBD1 (5 bases). CDR3 length: 15 residues. Germline loops: CDR1 GTSNPN, CDR2 SVGIG (reference sequence). The ends were cut back, 0 bases at V and 2 bases at J, with 13 bases in the middle. The CDR3 is CAWSVRGALNTEAFF. The CDR3, as DNA: TGTGCCTGGAGTGTACGTGGGGCCCTAAACACTGAAGCTTTCTTT.

The gene calls are TRBV5-8 and TRBJ1-1; D remains ambiguous. This CDR3 is 12 amino acids long. Trimming cost V 4 bases and J 7 bases, with 11 bases left between them. Per germline, CDR1 SGHTS and CDR2 YDEGEE. CDR3 nucleotide sequence: TGTGCCAGCAGCCCCAGGAATAATGAAGCTTTCTTT. As protein: CASSPRNNEAFF.

V usage is TRBV11-2 and J usage is TRBJ2-7, with 7 bases matching TRBD1. Per germline, CDR1 SGHAT and CDR2 FQNNGV. The ends lost 5 bases at V and 3 bases at J; junction bases unmatched: 7. This CDR3 comprises 14 residues. CDR3 coding DNA: TGTGCCAGCAGCCCGATTACAGGGGTCTACGAGCAGTACTTC. This sequence encodes CASSPITGVYEQYF.

This clone was observed a handful of times. The chain carries TRBV7-6 and TRBJ2-5, with TRBD1 matching 11 bases. J was trimmed by 4 bases and V by 1 base; bases with no gene match: 11. The germline gives CDR1 SGHVS, CDR2 FNYEAQ. The CDR3 runs to 18 residues. CDR3 in amino acids: CASSLGRDRGRVRETQYF. As DNA, the CDR3 is TGTGCCAGCAGCTTAGGACGGGACAGGGGGAGGGTCAGAGAGACCCAGTACTTC.

The chain employs TRBV28 and TRBJ2-7; D is possibly TRBD2 (5 bases). This CDR3 is built from 13 residues. Germline assignment: CDR1 MDHEN and CDR2 SYDVKM. The V gene lost 3 bases and the J gene lost 7 bases, with 13 bases spanning the gap. The CDR3 DNA reads as TGTGCCAGCAGTTTCTCCCGACGGGGAGAGCAGTACTTC. It codes for CASSFSRRGEQYF.

V is TRBV28 and J is TRBJ1-2, with 10 bases lining up with TRBD1. The CDR3 contains 14 residues. V lost 5 bases, J lost 5 bases, and 5 bases stayed unmatched. The germline V gene has CDR1 MDHEN and CDR2 SYDVKM. This chain's CDR3 is CASSADRGPYGYTF. CDR3 DNA sequence: TGTGCCAGCAGTGCCGACAGGGGGCCTTATGGCTACACCTTC.